A single sample gave rise to the 27 T cell receptor beta chains below, sequenced in a study of T cells in narcolepsy. Generated by immunoSEQ multiplex PCR, the TCRdb table keeps only in-frame clones and is missing some. The sample shows around 25,000 clones, about 86% of them seen only once. Material: CD45RA- memory CD4+ T cells from PBMCs. These receptors all stem from a human donor with narcolepsy.

The CDR3 is CASSEYQETQYF. The CDR3 DNA follows: TGTGCCAGCTCAGAGTACCAAGAGACCCAGTACTTC. This rearrangement joins TRBV18 to TRBJ2-5; D remains ambiguous. The CDR3 spans 12 residues. Per the germline V gene, CDR1 is KGHSH and CDR2 is LQKENI. The V gene lost 5 bases and the J gene lost 0 bases, with 4 bases spanning the gap.

This chain uses TRBV6-1 with TRBJ2-1; TRBD2 matches 11 bases. The J segment lost 3 bases and the V segment lost 2 bases, leaving 3 bases of the junction unmatched. The CDR3 length is 16 residues. Germline V gene sequence: CDR1 MNHNS, CDR2 SASEGT. The DNA of the CDR3 is TGTGCCAGCAGTGAACAACTAGCGGGGGTCTACAATGAGCAGTTCTTC. As protein: CASSEQLAGVYNEQFF.

The chain combines TRBV2 with TRBJ1-3, with D unclear. This CDR3 spans 15 amino acids. V lost 8 bases and J 0 bases, leaving 14 bases between the germline ends. Germline V gene sequence: CDR1 SNHLY, CDR2 FYNNEI. In DNA form, the CDR3 reads TGTGCCAGCCGGACCGGGCCGAGCTCTGGAAACACCATATATTTT. It yields the protein CASRTGPSSGNTIYF. The variable domain in full, with the rest retrieved from reference TRBV2 and TRBJ1-3, is EPEVTQTPSHQVTQMGQEVILRCVPISNHLYFYWYRQILGQKVEFLVSFYNNEISEKSEIFDDQFSVERPDGSNFTLKIRSTKLEDSAMYFCASRTGPSSGNTIYFGEGSWLTVV.

The chain recombines TRBV7-2 with TRBJ1-3; D gene ambiguous. V shed 1 base and J shed 8 bases, with 9 bases lying between them. The CDR3 consists of 13 residues. Germline CDR1 is SGHTA and CDR2 is FQGNSA. The CDR3 loop is CASSLGRGYTIYF. The CDR3 bases are TGTGCCAGCAGCTTAGGCCGTGGGTACACCATATATTTT.

The genes are TRBV20-1 and TRBJ1-4; D is perhaps TRBD1 (6 bases). The CDR3 sequence is 11 residues long. Per germline, CDR1 DFQATT and CDR2 SNEGSKA (reference sequence). V lost 4 bases and J lost 8, with 8 bases in between. This CDR3 is CSAIGGEKLFF. The CDR3 DNA reads TGCAGTGCTATAGGGGGAGAAAAACTGTTTTTT.

The genes are TRBV5-1 and TRBJ1-1; D may be TRBD1 (5 bases). CDR1 SGHRS and CDR2 YFSETQ come from the germline V gene. CDR3 length: 14 amino acids. The germline V and J ends were trimmed by 4 bases and 6 bases, with 16 bases remaining between them. CDR3 DNA: TGCGCCAGCAGCCCCGCGGCGGGGGTTCCTGAAGCTTTCTTT. Amino acid sequence: CASSPAAGVPEAFF. The full variable domain, with the rest looked up from reference TRBV5-1 and TRBJ1-1, is KAGVTQTPRYLIKTRGQQVTLSCSPISGHRSVSWYQQTPGQGLQFLFEYFSETQRNKGNFPGRFSGRQFSNSRSEMNVSTLELGDSALYLCASSPAAGVPEAFFGQGTRLTVV.

The V gene is TRBV5-1, the J gene TRBJ2-6, with unresolved D. The germline gives CDR1 SGHRS, CDR2 YFSETQ. Trimming removed 6 bases at V and 4 bases at J, with 8 bases between. The CDR3 is 13 amino acids. The CDR3 sequence: CASNEVGANVLTF. CDR3 nucleotide sequence: TGCGCCAGCAATGAGGTCGGGGCCAACGTCCTGACTTTC.

This clone appeared a few times. The chain links TRBV10-1 to TRBJ2-1; 14 bases line up with TRBD2. Germline CDR1 reads WNHNN; CDR2 reads SYGVQD (reference sequence). This CDR3 contains 16 residues. V shed 6 bases, J shed 9 bases, and the junction held 10 bases outside the gene matches. The CDR3 protein is CASSPPGLAGVSEQFF. The CDR3 coding sequence is TGCGCCAGCAGCCCCCCGGGACTAGCGGGAGTAAGTGAGCAGTTCTTC.

This clone was counted a single time. The V call is TRBV12-5, the J call TRBJ1-6; 11 bases line up with TRBD1. CDR1 is LGHNT, CDR2 FRNRAP, per germline. The junction had 10 bases not matched to a gene; V was cut back by 4 bases and J by 5 bases. This CDR3 is built from 18 residues. In DNA, the CDR3 is TGTGCTAGTGGTTCGCCAAGGACAGGGGGCGCCGATAATTCACCCCTCCACTTT. This translates into CASGSPRTGGADNSPLHF.

The J gene is TRBJ2-7, the V gene TRBV14, with D tentatively TRBD2 (6 bases). Germline V CDR1 and CDR2: SGHDN, FVKESK. V lost 4 bases, J lost 7 bases, and 14 bases lay in between. The CDR3 is 13 amino acids. The CDR3 coding sequence is TGTGCCAGCAGCCGAACGACTAGTTTAGAGCAGTACTTC. This gives the protein CASSRTTSLEQYF. Looking up the rest from reference TRBV14 and TRBJ2-7 gives the full variable domain: EAGVTQFPSHSVIEKGQTVTLRCDPISGHDNLYWYRRVMGKEIKFLLHFVKESKQDESGMPNNRFLAERTGGTYSTLKVQPAELEDSGVYFCASSRTTSLEQYFGPGTRLTVT.

The V and J genes are TRBV28 and TRBJ1-5, with TRBD1 matching 9 bases. CDR3 length equals 17 residues. Per the germline V gene, CDR1 is MDHEN and CDR2 is SYDVKM. Trimming at V came to 4 bases and at J to 1 base, leaving 8 bases not matched to a gene. The CDR3 nucleotides are TGTGCCAGCAGTTCTCCAGGACAGGGGAGAAGCAATCAGCCCCAGCATTTT. Residues: CASSSPGQGRSNQPQHF. The variable domain in full, with the rest retrieved from reference TRBV28 and TRBJ1-5, is DVKVTQSSRYLVKRTGEKVFLECVQDMDHENMFWYRQDPGLGLRLIYFSYDVKMKEKGDIPEGYSVSREKKERFSLILESASTNQTSMYLCASSSPGQGRSNQPQHFGDGTRLSIL.

The V call is TRBV6-5, the J call TRBJ2-5, with 9 nucleotides matching TRBD1. Germline values: CDR1 MNHEY, CDR2 SVGAGI. After removal of 0 bases from V and 4 bases from J, the junction contained 6 bases not matched to a gene. The CDR3 runs 16 residues. The CDR3 bases are TGTGCCAGCAGTTACTCAAACAGGGGGCTAGGAGAGACCCAGTACTTC. Protein: CASSYSNRGLGETQYF.

Remarks on this clone: The same CDR3 also results from other DNA sequences found in this sample. The genes are TRBV6-1 and TRBJ2-2; perhaps TRBD2 as D (5 bases). Looked up from germline, CDR1 is MNHNS and CDR2 is SASEGT. Trimming took off 0 bases at V and 5 bases at J, with 7 bases between the two ends. This CDR3 region has 14 residues. In DNA, the CDR3 is TGTGCCAGCAGTGAAGCGACGGGGACCGGGGAGCTGTTTTTT. Encoded protein: CASSEATGTGELFF.

This clone was picked up a small number of times. The rearrangement joins TRBV11-2 to TRBJ2-1; D is perhaps TRBD1 (5 bases). The CDR3 spans 16 residues. The V gene's germline CDR1 is SGHAT and CDR2 FQNNGV. Trimming took off 6 bases at V and 1 base at J, with 16 bases between the two ends. The CDR3 sequence: CASRSFHRRSYNEQFF. The CDR3 DNA reads TGTGCCAGCAGGTCTTTCCACAGGCGTTCCTACAATGAGCAGTTCTTC.

The chain combines TRBV7-9 with TRBJ2-5; either TRBD1 or TRBD2 may fit D (5 bases each). In germline, CDR1 is SEHNR, CDR2 FQNEAQ (reference sequence). Trimming shortened V by 2 bases and J by 9 bases, and 16 bases separated the two germline ends. The CDR3 is made up of 14 amino acids. Written as DNA, the CDR3 is TGTGCCAGCAGCTTACCTGGGACGCCGAGAGCCCAGTACTTC. Its translation is CASSLPGTPRAQYF.

CDR3 nucleotides: TGTGCCATCAGTGATCTTGGAGGGAACACTGAAGCTTTCTTT. It is translated as CAISDLGGNTEAFF. The gene calls are TRBV10-3 and TRBJ1-1; no clear D gene. V was trimmed by 3 bases and J by 1 base, leaving 9 bases between them. The germline CDR1 and CDR2 sequences are ENHRY and SYGVKD. This CDR3 region has 14 residues.

The CDR3 DNA reads as TGTGCCAGCAGCGGACCGGGGAGCTCCTACAATGAGCAGTTCTTC. Protein: CASSGPGSSYNEQFF. This chain joins TRBV5-6 and TRBJ2-1; TRBD2 might be the D (5 bases). Germline V lookup: CDR1 SGHDT, CDR2 YYEEEE. With 4 bases removed from V and 0 bases from J, the gap between germline ends came to 11 bases. The CDR3 is made up of 15 amino acids. The variable domain in full, completed from reference TRBV5-6 and TRBJ2-1, reads DAGVTQSPTHLIKTRGQQVTLRCSPKSGHDTVSWYQQALGQGPQFIFQYYEEEERQRGNFPDRFSGHQFPNYSSELNVNALLLGDSALYLCASSGPGSSYNEQFFGPGTRLTVL.

V is TRBV7-2 and J is TRBJ2-7; 13 bases fit TRBD2. This CDR3 contains 14 residues. In germline, CDR1 is SGHTA, CDR2 FQGNSA. Losses at the gene ends were 2 bases for V and 7 bases for J; bases not matched to a gene: 2. The CDR3 coding sequence is TGTGCCAGCAGCTTACAACTAGCGGGAGGGGAGCAGTACTTC. This translates into CASSLQLAGGEQYF. The whole variable domain, remainder taken from reference TRBV7-2 and TRBJ2-7, is GAGVSQSPSNKVTEKGKDVELRCDPISGHTALYWYRQSLGQGLEFLIYFQGNSAPDKSGLPSDRFSAERTGGSVSTLTIQRTQQEDSAVYLCASSLQLAGGEQYFGPGTRLTVT.

The genes are TRBV7-6 and TRBJ1-2, with 11 bases aligning to TRBD1. Trimming took 1 base from V and 8 from J; bases not matched to a gene: 6. CDR3 length equals 15 residues. The germline V gene encodes CDR1 SGHVS and CDR2 FNYEAQ. CDR3 DNA: TGTGCCAGCAGCTTAGGATCTGGACAGGGGGCAGGCTACACCTTC. Translation: CASSLGSGQGAGYTF.

The V call is TRBV30, the J call TRBJ2-7; the D gene could be TRBD1 or TRBD2 (5 bases each). V dropped 5 bases and J dropped 9 bases, with 17 bases sitting between them. Germline V CDR1 and CDR2: GTSNPN, SVGIG (reference sequence). The CDR3 spans 12 residues. CDR3 region: CAWEPDSGLQYF. The CDR3, as DNA: TGTGCCTGGGAACCCGACAGCGGACTGCAGTACTTC.

In this sample, this clone turned up a few times. The V gene is TRBV4-1, the J gene TRBJ1-2; possibly TRBD1 for D (5 bases). In germline, CDR1 is MGHRA, CDR2 YSYEKL. The ends were cut back, 0 bases at V and 12 bases at J, with 11 bases in the middle. The CDR3 spans 12 residues. CDR3 in DNA: TGCGCCAGCAGCCAAGATGTAGGGGTTAACACCTTC. It encodes CASSQDVGVNTF.

J is TRBJ1-1 and V is TRBV29-1; D is unresolved. Trimming stripped 7 bases from V and 4 bases from J, with 19 bases between. Looked up from germline, CDR1 is SQVTM and CDR2 is ANQGSEA. The CDR3 totals 14 residues. The CDR3 nucleotides are TGCAGCGCCCGGGATTTGGGCACCGCCACTGAAGCTTTCTTT. It codes for CSARDLGTATEAFF.

This sequence joins TRBV19 and TRBJ1-5, with D possibly TRBD1 on 5 matching bases. The germline gives CDR1 LNHDA, CDR2 SQIVND (reference sequence). Trimming took 11 bases from V and 3 from J, leaving 17 bases between them. This CDR3 spans 14 amino acids. CDR3 protein: CAGGEAYVNQPQHF. The CDR3 nucleotides read TGTGCCGGGGGGGAGGCCTATGTCAATCAGCCCCAGCATTTT.

The V gene is TRBV11-3, the J gene TRBJ2-3; D is uncertain. CDR3 size: 14 residues. The V end lost 4 bases, the J end lost 3 bases, and 11 bases lay between the germline ends. Per the germline V gene, CDR1 is SGHNT and CDR2 is YENEEA. DNA for the CDR3: TGTGCCAGCAGCTCATCTACCTGGACAGATACGCAGTATTTT. Protein sequence: CASSSSTWTDTQYF.

In DNA form, the CDR3 reads TGTGCCAGCACCGCCGACGGGGTCCGGGCCAAAAACATTCAGTACTTC. Protein sequence: CASTADGVRAKNIQYF. This chain links TRBV19 with TRBJ2-4, with D possibly TRBD2 on 5 matching bases. The V gene lost 9 bases and the J gene lost 1 base, with 19 bases spanning the gap. CDR1 and CDR2 from the germline V gene are LNHDA and SQIVND (reference sequence). There are 16 residues in the CDR3.

The chain recombines TRBV5-1 with TRBJ2-1; 10 bases align to TRBD2. The CDR3 length is 15 residues. The junction had 5 bases not matched to a gene; V was cut back by 3 bases and J by 5 bases. CDR1 is SGHRS and CDR2 is YFSETQ in the germline V gene. The CDR3 DNA is TGCGCCAGCAGCTGGACTAGCGGTAATAACAATGAGCAGTTCTTC. It codes for CASSWTSGNNNEQFF.

CDR3: CASSLWATGQGRAYEQYF. The CDR3 nucleotides read TGCGCCAGCAGCTTGTGGGCTACTGGACAGGGAAGAGCCTACGAGCAGTACTTC. The chain has TRBV5-1 and TRBJ2-7; TRBD1 aligns across 8 bases. V was pared by 1 base and J by 2 bases, with 14 bases of the junction left unmatched. The CDR3 loop spans 18 amino acids. Germline CDR1 and CDR2: SGHRS and YFSETQ.